A selection of T cell receptor beta chains follows, all from one sample in a study of T cells in Graves' hyperthyroidism and ophthalmopathy. One entry per CDR3 protein, called by TCRdb with MiXCR from the multiplex PCR reads. The sample lists just over 550,000 distinct CDR3 sequences, about 43% occurring once. Sequences were obtained from peripheral blood or thyroid tissue (not recorded which). The source is a woman under 30 with Graves' hyperthyroidism. Each CDR3 is given with its conserved first and last residue.

v_gene | CDR3aa
TRBV7-3 | CASSPTSGRAIYEQYF
TRBV7-2 | CASSFDEGLSPYGYTF
TRBV24-1 | CATSDRSQPQHF
TRBV7-8 | CASSFPGANSYEQYF
TRBV20-1 | CSAKDSITEAFF
TRBV7-3 | CASSLMTGGEQYF
TRBV7-3 | CARGLASMIHEQYF
TRBV20-1 | CSANPQDNEKLFF
TRBV7-6 | CASTLGQFAFYGYTF
TRBV7-2 | CASSDGRTGRNEQYF
TRBV7-8 | CASSQYVAGSGNSPLHF
TRBV10-2 | CASSETSGGVYEQYF
TRBV20-1 | CSARLGNDNQPQHF
TRBV12-3/TRBV12-4 | CASSFLGWQYF
TRBV29-1 | CSSLGVNFYGYTF
TRBV9 | CASSHLRDRATEAFF
TRBV20-1 | CSASSTGGRNSPLHF
TRBV25-1 | CASITPVMNTEAFF
TRBV6-1 | CASSYTENQPQHF
TRBV10-3 | CAISELAAGELFF
TRBV10-3 | CAISESSGGGNQPQHF
TRBV24-1 | CATSDPGQGAYEQYF
TRBV5-6 | CASSFTRGYTGELFF
TRBV29-1 | CSVYRLMNTEAFF
TRBV7-9 | CASSLGGRARETQYF
TRBV7-6 | CASSLEGAWGYEQYF
TRBV15 | CATSRDAGTGGVEQYF
TRBV11-2 | CASSLDRATSYGNTIYF
TRBV7-9 | CASTSEGGNSGANVLTF